A single T cell receptor (beta chain) is shown here with its context. Its specificity is unknown. The protocol was immunoSEQ multiplex PCR, while the TCRdb copy is restricted to in-frame clones and leaves out a portion. The sample carries about 500,000 clones, around 89% recorded once. As to treatment: approximately 18 received Ad26.COV2.S at low or high dose, single or two shots; about 5 received placebo; per-sample allocation not given. Specimen acquisition occurred on day 63 following the initial vaccine or placebo injection. The source of the sample is a study of Ad26.COV2.S vaccination and SARS-CoV-2 variants. Study context: Administration of Ad26.COV2.S was intramuscular, either once or twice 56 days apart. Study-wide points: After vaccination, substantial breadth of spike-specific CD8+ and CD4+ responses was reported. The analyses of TCR breadth and depth may have understated the size of total T cell responses.

Germline CDR1 is MGHDK and CDR2 is SYGVNS. The CDR3 runs to 17 residues. Trimming removed 6 bases from V and 0 bases from J, with 20 bases in between. The chain links TRBV25-1 to TRBJ2-5, with a possible D match to TRBD1 (5 bases). The receptor was isolated from a person between 18 and 65 years old who received the Ad26.COV2.S COVID-19 vaccine or a placebo. Sequencing was performed on peripheral blood, taken in a trial of Ad26.COV2.S vaccine versus placebo. The CDR3 is CASSPRASQGHQETQYF. Written as DNA, the CDR3 is TGTGCCAGCAGCCCCAGGGCGAGTCAAGGCCACCAAGAGACCCAGTACTTC. The full variable domain, with the rest looked up from reference TRBV25-1 and TRBJ2-5, is EADIYQTPRYLVIGTGKKITLECSQTMGHDKMYWYQQDPGMELHLIHYSYGVNSTEKGDLSSESTVSRIRTEHFPLTLESARPSHTSQYLCASSPRASQGHQETQYFGPGTRLLVL.